Below, 21 T cell receptor beta chains from the same sample are listed, as sequenced in a study of OX40 agonist ivuxolimab in advanced cancers. Only in-frame clones appear in the TCRdb table, and some are missing; sequencing was by immunoSEQ multiplex PCR. In the table there are about 78,000 clones, approximately 90% of which are singletons. This specimen consisted of CD4+ or CD8+ T cells sorted from blood, obtained in a trial of the OX40 agonist ivuxolimab. The receptors were sampled from an adult with an advanced solid tumor such as melanoma, head and neck, liver or kidney cancer.

This clone was detected a few times. The chain recombines TRBV5-4 with TRBJ1-5, with TRBD1 identical over 9 bases. Germline CDR1 SGHNT, CDR2 YYREEE (reference sequence). This CDR3 spans 14 amino acids. V shed 4 bases and J 5 bases; nucleotides not matched to a gene: 4. The CDR3 protein is CASSLDRGDQPQHF. The CDR3 nucleotides read TGTGCCAGCAGCCTCGACAGGGGGGATCAGCCCCAGCATTTT. Full variable domain (rest looked up from reference TRBV5-4 and TRBJ1-5): ETGVTQSPTHLIKTRGQQVTLRCSSQSGHNTVSWYQQALGQGPQFIFQYYREEENGRGNFPPRFSGLQFPNYSSELNVNALELDDSALYLCASSLDRGDQPQHFGDGTRLSIL.

The chain joins TRBV5-1 to TRBJ2-2; D unclear. V was trimmed by 0 bases and J by 6 bases, leaving 9 bases between them. Germline lookup yields CDR1 SGHRS and CDR2 YFSETQ. The CDR3 runs 14 residues. This CDR3 reads CASSLGQVSGELFF. The CDR3 DNA is TGCGCCAGCAGCTTGGGACAAGTGTCCGGGGAGCTGTTTTTT.

The count of this clone is one. The chain employs TRBV30 and TRBJ1-1; 9 nucleotides line up with TRBD1. After removal of 3 bases from V and 4 bases from J, the junction contained 6 bases not matched to a gene. CDR3 length: 14 residues. Germline V lookup: CDR1 GTSNPN, CDR2 SVGIG (reference sequence). CDR3 in DNA: TGTGCCTGGAGCCCGACAGGGGGTTTCACTGAAGCTTTCTTT. Translating it yields CAWSPTGGFTEAFF.

This clone was counted only a few times. The V and J genes are TRBV19 and TRBJ1-1; possible D gene TRBD1, 5 bases. Trimming removed 8 bases at V and 1 base at J, with 11 bases between. This CDR3 has 13 residues. Germline lookup yields CDR1 LNHDA and CDR2 SQIVND (reference sequence). CDR3 sequence: CASRRAGNTEAFF. The CDR3 nucleotides are TGTGCCAGTCGCAGGGCGGGGAACACTGAAGCTTTCTTT.

The genes are TRBV5-1 and TRBJ2-1, with 15 bases lining up with TRBD2. The germline V gene has CDR1 SGHRS and CDR2 YFSETQ. CDR3 length equals 16 residues. Trimming at V came to 2 bases and at J to 8 bases, leaving 5 bases not matched to a gene. CDR3 sequence: CASSFGTSGRMHEQFF. CDR3 DNA sequence: TGCGCCAGCAGCTTTGGGACTAGCGGGAGGATGCATGAGCAGTTCTTC.

To note about this clone: An end of the junction does not agree with germline; a read error may underlie this. The chain uses TRBV6-1 and TRBJ1-1, with a possible D match to TRBD1 (6 bases). Per the germline V gene, CDR1 is MNHNS and CDR2 is SASEGT. The CDR3 consists of 15 residues. In DNA, the CDR3 is TGTACCAGCAGTGAAGCTGCCAGGGGGAACACTGAAGCTTTCTTT. It yields the protein CTSSEAARGNTEAFF.

This sequence joins TRBV19 and TRBJ2-5; 14 bases align to TRBD2. Germline V CDR1 and CDR2: LNHDA, SQIVND (reference sequence). CDR3 length: 17 amino acids. With V trimmed by 7 bases and J by 10 bases, 17 bases remained unmatched. CDR3 coding DNA: TGTGCCAGTACCCCGCGGGGACTAGCGGGGGATCTAGGGGGCCAGTACTTC. Translating it yields CASTPRGLAGDLGGQYF.

This chain joins TRBV28 and TRBJ1-6; the D is unclear. V lost 1 base and J lost 13, with 8 bases in between. Germline V gives CDR1 MDHEN, CDR2 SYDVKM. The CDR3 loop spans 12 amino acids. In DNA form, the CDR3 reads TGTGCCAGCAGTTTATCGACTTACCCCCTCCACTTT. It is translated as CASSLSTYPLHF.

This chain connects TRBV6-1 to TRBJ1-5; maybe TRBD1 (5 bases). The CDR3 totals 15 residues. V shed 7 bases and J shed 3 bases, with 16 bases lying between them. Germline-derived CDR1 and CDR2 are MNHNS and SASEGT. The CDR3 DNA reads as TGTGCCAGCAATCCACTCAGGGTGTACAATCAGCCCCAGCATTTT. Encoded protein: CASNPLRVYNQPQHF.

The gene calls are TRBV2 and TRBJ1-5; D not resolved. V shed 5 bases and J shed 0 bases, with 8 bases lying between them. CDR1 is SNHLY, CDR2 FYNNEI, per germline. The CDR3 runs 14 residues. The CDR3 sequence: CASSRQDSNQPQHF. The CDR3 DNA follows: TGTGCCAGCAGTCGCCAAGATAGCAATCAGCCCCAGCATTTT.

The V and J genes are TRBV5-4 and TRBJ1-1; TRBD1 agrees at 8 bases. There are 16 residues in the CDR3. Germline V gene data show CDR1 as SGHNT and CDR2 as YYREEE (reference sequence). J gave up 1 base and V 2 bases, and 7 bases lay outside the gene matches. The CDR3 loop is CASSLPGQDRNTEAFF. CDR3 bases: TGTGCCAGCAGCTTACCGGGACAGGATCGGAACACTGAAGCTTTCTTT.

V and J are TRBV4-1 and TRBJ2-1; TRBD2 matches at 7 bases. The CDR3 covers 17 residues. Trimming took 0 bases from V and 4 from J; bases not matched to a gene: 9. Germline loops: CDR1 MGHRA, CDR2 YSYEKL. The CDR3 nucleotides read TGCGCCAGCAGCCAAGAGGCGACGGGAGCGGGATACAATGAGCAGTTCTTC. Encoded protein: CASSQEATGAGYNEQFF.

V usage is TRBV5-4 and J usage is TRBJ1-3; D not resolved. V was clipped by 0 bases and J by 1 base, with 11 bases between them. Looked up from germline, CDR1 is SGHNT and CDR2 is YYREEE (reference sequence). This CDR3 has 16 residues. The CDR3 DNA sequence: TGTGCCAGCAGCTTGGTAGGGAGCCTTTCTGGAAACACCATATATTTT. It translates to CASSLVGSLSGNTIYF.

The gene calls are TRBV28 and TRBJ1-2; D unresolved. V lost 6 bases to trimming and J lost 5 bases, with 13 bases between them. CDR3 length equals 13 residues. Germline CDR1 is MDHEN and CDR2 is SYDVKM. In nucleotides, the CDR3 is TGTGCCAGCAGCCGACCGGGGAGGTATGGCTACACCTTC. It codes for CASSRPGRYGYTF.

The CDR3 sequence is CSVVGGPNYGYTF. CDR3 nucleotides: TGCAGCGTTGTGGGGGGGCCTAACTATGGCTACACCTTC. V is TRBV29-1 and J is TRBJ1-2; weak D call: TRBD1 (6 bases). This CDR3 contains 13 residues. Trimming shortened V by 4 bases and J by 0 bases, and 9 bases separated the two germline ends. Germline V gene sequence: CDR1 SQVTM, CDR2 ANQGSEA. Combining the CDR3 with reference TRBV29-1 and TRBJ1-2 gives the whole variable domain SAVISQKPSRDICQRGTSLTIQCQVDSQVTMMFWYRQQPGQSLTLIATANQGSEATYESGFVIDKFPISRPNLTFSTLTVSNMSPEDSSIYLCSVVGGPNYGYTFGSGTRLTVV.

This rearrangement joins TRBV29-1 to TRBJ2-2; possibly TRBD2 for D (5 bases). There are 13 residues in the CDR3. The germline V gene has CDR1 SQVTM and CDR2 ANQGSEA. V lost 4 bases, J lost 3 bases, and 9 bases lay in between. The CDR3 nucleotides read TGCAGCGTTGGAGGGCTGGACACCGGGGAGCTGTTTTTT. It is translated as CSVGGLDTGELFF.

The chain uses TRBV18 and TRBJ2-7; no reliable D call. The ends were cut back, 0 bases at V and 6 bases at J, with 9 bases in the middle. This CDR3 has 13 amino acids. Germline CDR1 and CDR2: KGHSH and LQKENI. As DNA, the CDR3 is TGTGCCAGCTCACCACCGTTAGCCCTCGAGCAGTACTTC. Its translation: CASSPPLALEQYF.

The genes are TRBV9 and TRBJ2-7, with 10 bases matching TRBD2. With V trimmed by 2 bases and J by 8 bases, 4 bases remained unmatched. In germline, CDR1 is SGDLS, CDR2 YYNGEE. The CDR3 sequence is 13 residues long. The CDR3, as DNA: TGTGCCAGCAGCGTTGGACTAGCGGACAAGCAGTACTTC. It specifies CASSVGLADKQYF.

The CDR3 here is CASSLASGGSYNEQFF. The CDR3 DNA is TGTGCCAGCAGCTTGGCTAGCGGGGGCTCCTACAATGAGCAGTTCTTC. V is TRBV5-4 and J is TRBJ2-1, with TRBD2 matching over 10 bases. The V gene's germline CDR1 is SGHNT and CDR2 YYREEE (reference sequence). CDR3 size: 16 residues. V gave up 0 bases and J gave up 0 bases; unmatched junction bases: 0. The variable domain in full, with the rest retrieved from reference TRBV5-4 and TRBJ2-1, is ETGVTQSPTHLIKTRGQQVTLRCSSQSGHNTVSWYQQALGQGPQFIFQYYREEENGRGNFPPRFSGLQFPNYSSELNVNALELDDSALYLCASSLASGGSYNEQFFGPGTRLTVL.

In DNA form, the CDR3 reads TGTGCCAGCTCACCCTTCGACTTGCGAGAAGGGACCCAGTACTTC. This encodes CASSPFDLREGTQYF. The chain carries TRBV18 and TRBJ2-5; D gene uncertain. The V gene lost 3 bases and the J gene lost 7 bases, with 18 bases spanning the gap. This CDR3 contains 15 residues. Per the germline V gene, CDR1 is KGHSH and CDR2 is LQKENI.

The genes are TRBV28 and TRBJ1-1, with D uncertain. From germline, CDR1 is MDHEN and CDR2 SYDVKM. Trimming removed 5 bases from V and 3 bases from J, with 1 base in between. There are 10 residues in the CDR3. Here the CDR3 reads CASSDTEAFF. The CDR3 bases are TGTGCCAGCAGTGACACTGAAGCTTTCTTT.